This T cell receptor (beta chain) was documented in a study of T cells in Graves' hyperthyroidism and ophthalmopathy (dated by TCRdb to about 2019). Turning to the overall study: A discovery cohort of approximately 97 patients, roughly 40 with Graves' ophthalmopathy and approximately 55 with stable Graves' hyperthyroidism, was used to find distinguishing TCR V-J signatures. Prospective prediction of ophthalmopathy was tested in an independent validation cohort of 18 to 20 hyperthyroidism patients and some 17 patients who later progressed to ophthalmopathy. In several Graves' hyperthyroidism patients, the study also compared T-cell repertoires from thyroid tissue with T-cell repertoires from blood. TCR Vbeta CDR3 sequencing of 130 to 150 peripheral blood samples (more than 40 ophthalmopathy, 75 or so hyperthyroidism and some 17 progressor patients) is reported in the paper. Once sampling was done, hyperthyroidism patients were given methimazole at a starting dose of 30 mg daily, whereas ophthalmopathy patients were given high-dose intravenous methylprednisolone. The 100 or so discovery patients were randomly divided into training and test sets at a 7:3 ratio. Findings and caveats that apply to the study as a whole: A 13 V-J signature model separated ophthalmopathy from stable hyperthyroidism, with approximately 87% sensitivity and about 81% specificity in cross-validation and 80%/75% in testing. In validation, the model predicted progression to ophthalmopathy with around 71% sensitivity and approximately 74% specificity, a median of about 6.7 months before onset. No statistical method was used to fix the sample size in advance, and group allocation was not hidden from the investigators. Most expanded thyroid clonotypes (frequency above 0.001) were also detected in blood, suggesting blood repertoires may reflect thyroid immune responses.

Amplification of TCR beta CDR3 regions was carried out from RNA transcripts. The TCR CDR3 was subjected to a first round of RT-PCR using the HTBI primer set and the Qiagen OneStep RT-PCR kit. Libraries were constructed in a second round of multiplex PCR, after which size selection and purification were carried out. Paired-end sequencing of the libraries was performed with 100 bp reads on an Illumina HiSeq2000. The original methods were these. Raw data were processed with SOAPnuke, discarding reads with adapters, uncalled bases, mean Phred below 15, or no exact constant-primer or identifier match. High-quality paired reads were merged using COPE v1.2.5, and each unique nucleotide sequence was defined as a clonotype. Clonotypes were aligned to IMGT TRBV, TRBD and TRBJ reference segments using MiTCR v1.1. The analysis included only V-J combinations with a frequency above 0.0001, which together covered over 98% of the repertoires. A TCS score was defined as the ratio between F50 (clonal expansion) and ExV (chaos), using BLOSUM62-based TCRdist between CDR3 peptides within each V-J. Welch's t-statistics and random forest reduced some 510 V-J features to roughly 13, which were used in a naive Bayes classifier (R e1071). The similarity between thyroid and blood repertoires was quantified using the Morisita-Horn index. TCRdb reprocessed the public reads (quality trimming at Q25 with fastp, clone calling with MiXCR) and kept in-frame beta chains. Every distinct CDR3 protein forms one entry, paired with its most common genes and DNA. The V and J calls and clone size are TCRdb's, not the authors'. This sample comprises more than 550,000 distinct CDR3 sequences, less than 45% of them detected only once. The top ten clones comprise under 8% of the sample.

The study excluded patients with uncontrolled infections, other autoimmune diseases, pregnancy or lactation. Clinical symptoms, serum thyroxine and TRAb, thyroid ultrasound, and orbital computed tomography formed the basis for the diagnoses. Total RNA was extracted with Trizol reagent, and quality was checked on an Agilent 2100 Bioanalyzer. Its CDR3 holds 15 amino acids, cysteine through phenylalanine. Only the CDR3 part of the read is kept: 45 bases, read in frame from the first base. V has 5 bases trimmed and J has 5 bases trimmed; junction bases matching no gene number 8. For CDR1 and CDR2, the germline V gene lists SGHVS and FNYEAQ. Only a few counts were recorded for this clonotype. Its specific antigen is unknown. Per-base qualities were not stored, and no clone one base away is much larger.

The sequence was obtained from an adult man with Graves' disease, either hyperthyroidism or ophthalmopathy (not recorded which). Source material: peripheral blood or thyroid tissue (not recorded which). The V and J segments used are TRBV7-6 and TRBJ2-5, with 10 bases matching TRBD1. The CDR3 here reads CASSPRQGAEETQYF. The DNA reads TGTGCCAGCAGCCCCCGACAGGGGGCGGAGGAGACCCAGTACTTC.